This passage covers 32 T cell receptor beta chains from one sample sequenced in a study of T cells after yellow fever vaccination. Each CDR3 protein gets one entry after TCRdb re-called the 5' RACE reads with MiXCR. The top ten clones hold over 11% of a sample with 450,000 to 550,000 distinct CDR3 sequences, less than 20% of them seen once. The specimen comprised PBMCs, sampled 15 days after the yellow fever booster vaccination. These receptors originate from a man under 40 who received the YFV17D yellow fever vaccine.

This clonotype was seen more than once but under ten times. The J gene is TRBJ2-3, the V gene TRBV5-4, with 8 bases aligning to TRBD2. V trimming: 0 bases; J trimming: 9 bases; junction bases outside the gene matches: 9. The germline gives CDR1 SGHNT, CDR2 YYREEE (reference sequence). The CDR3 spans 15 residues. Written as DNA, the CDR3 is TGTGCCAGCAGCTTGGGAGCGGGAGAGGGTCGGACGCAGTATTTT. This codes for CASSLGAGEGRTQYF. Full variable domain (remainder filled in from reference TRBV5-4 and TRBJ2-3): ETGVTQSPTHLIKTRGQQVTLRCSSQSGHNTVSWYQQALGQGPQFIFQYYREEENGRGNFPPRFSGLQFPNYSSELNVNALELDDSALYLCASSLGAGEGRTQYFGPGTRLTVL.

This clonotype was recorded a few times. The rearrangement uses TRBV10-3 and TRBJ2-3; TRBD2 aligns across 7 bases. The CDR3 extends over 16 amino acids. CDR1 and CDR2 (germline): ENHRY, SYGVKD. With V trimmed by 0 bases and J by 4 bases, 7 bases remained unmatched. The CDR3: CAISESTGLVADTQYF. CDR3 coding DNA: TGTGCCATCAGTGAGTCGACCGGACTAGTGGCAGATACGCAGTATTTT.

This clonotype was observed once. The J gene is TRBJ2-2, the V gene TRBV5-1, with 12 bases lining up with TRBD2. The CDR3 spans 15 residues. In germline, CDR1 is SGHRS, CDR2 YFSETQ. V lost 7 bases and J lost 4; bases outside the gene matches: 5. CDR3 sequence: CASGPGLAGTGELFF. In DNA form, the CDR3 reads TGCGCCAGCGGACCGGGACTAGCGGGCACCGGGGAGCTGTTTTTT.

A few counts support this clonotype. The rearrangement uses TRBV21-1 and TRBJ1-6; the D call of TRBD1 is as the table states it, not checked on the DNA. TRBV21-1 is deemed a pseudogene. The CDR3 has 17 amino acids. The CDR3: CASSPLTIGAGGSPLHF. The CDR3 DNA follows: TGTGCCAGCAGCCCCCTCACAATTGGGGCCGGTGGTTCACCCCTCCACTTT.

The rearrangement joins TRBV7-2 to TRBJ1-5, with D perhaps TRBD1 (5 bases). CDR3 length equals 15 residues. The V gene's germline CDR1 is SGHTA and CDR2 FQGNSA. V was pared by 5 bases and J by 7 bases, with 18 bases between. CDR3 residues: CASSLIVGGFQPQHF. CDR3 nucleotides: TGTGCCAGCAGCCTCATAGTCGGGGGGTTCCAGCCCCAGCATTTT.

The chain recombines TRBV7-8 with TRBJ2-7; TRBD2 agrees at 7 bases. The V segment lost 4 bases and the J segment 3 bases; nucleotides outside the gene matches: 12. The CDR3 loop spans 16 amino acids. From germline, CDR1 is SGHVS and CDR2 FQNEAQ. CDR3 protein: CASSSPEAGVFYEQYF. As DNA, the CDR3 is TGTGCCAGCAGCTCACCCGAGGCGGGAGTTTTCTACGAGCAGTACTTC.

The chain recombines TRBV19 with TRBJ2-1; D not resolved. The CDR3 length is 12 residues. The V end lost 6 bases, the J end lost 8 bases, and 11 bases lay between the germline ends. Germline V gives CDR1 LNHDA, CDR2 SQIVND (reference sequence). The chain's CDR3 is CASSLSLDEQFF. The CDR3 DNA reads as TGTGCCAGTAGCCTTTCTTTGGATGAGCAGTTCTTC.

The chain carries TRBV4-3 and TRBJ2-1, with 7 bases lining up with TRBD1. From germline, CDR1 is LGHNA and CDR2 YSLEER. The V and J ends lost 0 bases and 15 bases, in that order; junction bases with no gene match: 14. The CDR3 loop spans 15 amino acids. The CDR3 DNA reads as TGCGCCAGCAGCCAAGATTACGGGGCAGGGGGAAATGCGTTCTTC. Its translation is CASSQDYGAGGNAFF.

CDR3 loop: CASNRRAYNEQFF. The CDR3 DNA follows: TGTGCCAGCAACCGTCGAGCCTACAATGAGCAGTTCTTC. J is TRBJ2-1 and V is TRBV28; the D is unclear. Germline CDR1 is MDHEN and CDR2 is SYDVKM. V was shortened by 7 bases and J by 2 bases, with 9 bases between the two germline ends. The length of the CDR3 is 13 residues.

For the CDR3, the DNA is TGTGCCAGCAGTGAACCCGAGGAGCGGCCGAGCTCCTACGAGCAGTACTTC. Translating it yields CASSEPEERPSSYEQYF. The rearrangement joins TRBV2 to TRBJ2-7, with D maybe TRBD2 (5 bases). CDR1 SNHLY and CDR2 FYNNEI come from the germline V gene. V was shortened by 2 bases and J by 0 bases, with 17 bases between the two germline ends. The CDR3 totals 17 residues.

This clonotype was detected only a few times. This chain joins TRBV6-1 and TRBJ2-1; 8 bases agree with TRBD1. Looked up from germline, CDR1 is MNHNS and CDR2 is SASEGT. The CDR3 is 14 amino acids. Trimming cost V 8 bases and J 5 bases; bases outside gene matches: 8. The CDR3 DNA follows: TGTGCCAGCTGGCGGACAGGGAGCGACAATGAGCAGTTCTTC. Its protein is CASWRTGSDNEQFF.

The table lists this clonotype with a few counts. This chain joins TRBV2 and TRBJ2-5, with D unresolved. The CDR3 is 14 amino acids. V gave up 1 base and J gave up 1 base, with 7 bases separating them. Germline values: CDR1 SNHLY, CDR2 FYNNEI. This CDR3 reads CASSEVRTQETQYF. CDR3 nucleotide sequence: TGTGCCAGCAGTGAAGTCAGGACCCAAGAGACCCAGTACTTC.

The chain joins TRBV20-1 to TRBJ2-7; D gene uncertain. Trimming took off 3 bases at V and 0 bases at J, with 12 bases between the two ends. Germline V CDR1 and CDR2: DFQATT, SNEGSKA (reference sequence). The CDR3 covers 14 residues. CDR3 loop: CSARAFTSSYEQYF. In nucleotides, the CDR3 is TGCAGTGCTAGGGCGTTTACGAGCTCCTACGAGCAGTACTTC.

This chain uses TRBV18 with TRBJ2-3; the match to TRBD1 covers 8 bases. J gave up 5 bases and V 3 bases, and 10 bases lay outside the gene matches. The CDR3 sequence is 16 residues long. Germline V gene lookup returns CDR1 KGHSH and CDR2 LQKENI. CDR3 DNA sequence: TGTGCCAGCTCACCTACCCACGGACAGGGCGGAGATACGCAGTATTTT. It codes for CASSPTHGQGGDTQYF. Based on the CDR3 plus reference TRBV18 and TRBJ2-3, the full variable domain is NAGVMQNPRHLVRRRGQEARLRCSPMKGHSHVYWYRQLPEEGLKFMVYLQKENIIDESGMPKERFSAEFPKEGPSILRIQQVVRGDSAAYFCASSPTHGQGGDTQYFGPGTRLTVL.

This clonotype was observed many times. The gene calls are TRBV7-2 and TRBJ2-1; 7 nucleotides match TRBD1. The CDR3 extends over 14 amino acids. After removal of 6 bases from V and 8 bases from J, the junction contained 10 bases not matched to a gene. Germline-derived CDR1 and CDR2 are SGHTA and FQGNSA. CDR3 sequence: CASSPRQGPDEQFF. CDR3 bases: TGTGCCAGCAGTCCCCGACAGGGTCCCGATGAGCAGTTCTTC.

This clonotype came up many times. In DNA form, the CDR3 reads TGCGCCAGCAGCTCCGAGGGGGGGCGAATTGAAAATGAGCAGTTCTTC. Translated: CASSSEGGRIENEQFF. This sequence joins TRBV5-1 and TRBJ2-1, with D maybe TRBD2 (7 bases). The germline V gene has CDR1 SGHRS and CDR2 YFSETQ. The CDR3 has 16 amino acids. V was shortened by 3 bases and J by 7 bases, with 20 bases between the two germline ends. Using reference TRBV5-1 and TRBJ2-1 for the parts outside the CDR3, the full variable domain is KAGVTQTPRYLIKTRGQQVTLSCSPISGHRSVSWYQQTPGQGLQFLFEYFSETQRNKGNFPGRFSGRQFSNSRSEMNVSTLELGDSALYLCASSSEGGRIENEQFFGPGTRLTVL.

Only a few counts were recorded for this clonotype. CDR3 protein: CASSQVGGVAYNEQFF. The DNA of the CDR3 is TGCGCCAGCAGCCAAGTGGGTGGGGTGGCCTACAATGAGCAGTTCTTC. The chain joins TRBV4-1 to TRBJ2-1; the D is unclear. The V end was cut by 1 base, the J end by 2 bases, with 12 bases between. CDR1 MGHRA and CDR2 YSYEKL come from the germline V gene. This CDR3 comprises 16 residues.

This clonotype was recorded a few times. The J gene is TRBJ2-7, the V gene TRBV30; D could derive from TRBD1 or TRBD2 (6 bases each). CDR1 and CDR2 (germline): GTSNPN, SVGIG (reference sequence). V lost 3 bases, J lost 2 bases, and 11 bases lay in between. This CDR3 spans 13 amino acids. The CDR3 region is CAWSGGGAYEQYF. The CDR3 DNA reads as TGTGCCTGGAGCGGAGGGGGTGCCTACGAGCAGTACTTC.

The chain couples TRBV25-1 to TRBJ2-7; TRBD2 aligns across 15 bases. V gave up 5 bases and J gave up 4 bases; unmatched junction bases: 6. Germline-derived CDR1 and CDR2 are MGHDK and SYGVNS. CDR3 length equals 16 residues. The CDR3 sequence: CASSSPGLAGGYEQYF. The CDR3 nucleotides read TGTGCCAGCAGTTCCCCGGGACTAGCGGGAGGATACGAGCAGTACTTC.

The CDR3 coding sequence is TGCGCCAGCAGCCAAGATCAGTGGCGGGCCTTCTCAGAGGGCACAGATACGCAGTATTTT. This gives the protein CASSQDQWRAFSEGTDTQYF. This chain uses TRBV4-3 with TRBJ2-3; possibly TRBD2 for D (5 bases). The CDR3 sequence is 20 residues long. CDR1 is LGHNA and CDR2 is YSLEER in the germline V gene. V was pared by 0 bases and J by 1 base, with 23 bases between.

The chain links TRBV15 to TRBJ1-1, with D tentatively TRBD1 (6 bases). V lost 3 bases, J lost 1 base, and 12 bases lay in between. CDR1 is LNHNV and CDR2 is YYDKDF in the germline V gene (reference sequence). CDR3 size: 15 residues. The CDR3 DNA sequence: TGTGCCACCAGCAGGCGATTACAGGGGAACACTGAAGCTTTCTTT. Its translation: CATSRRLQGNTEAFF.

This clonotype has just a few counts. This chain uses TRBV4-1 with TRBJ2-7; 7 nucleotides line up with TRBD2. The V and J ends lost 0 bases and 3 bases, in that order; junction bases with no gene match: 8. Per germline, CDR1 MGHRA and CDR2 YSYEKL. The CDR3 totals 16 residues. The CDR3 loop is CASSQEISTSLYEQYF. The CDR3 region has the DNA TGCGCCAGCAGCCAAGAGATTTCGACTAGCCTCTACGAGCAGTACTTC.

This clonotype was counted between two and nine times. This chain uses TRBV7-2 with TRBJ2-7; 10 bases fit TRBD2. The CDR3 loop spans 15 amino acids. Trimming removed 4 bases from V and 2 bases from J; junction bases left unmatched: 5. Germline CDR1 reads SGHTA; CDR2 reads FQGNSA. This CDR3 is CASSSTSGLTYEQYF. DNA for the CDR3: TGTGCCAGCAGCTCGACTAGCGGGCTAACCTACGAGCAGTACTTC.

This clonotype was observed a few times. This chain connects TRBV7-2 to TRBJ2-5, with 7 bases that match TRBD2. The CDR3 loop spans 15 amino acids. V lost 2 bases and J lost 3; bases outside the gene matches: 6. Germline values: CDR1 SGHTA, CDR2 FQGNSA. The CDR3 sequence is CASSLNGRWEETQYF. The CDR3 DNA sequence: TGTGCCAGCAGCTTAAACGGGAGGTGGGAAGAGACCCAGTACTTC.

This clonotype was seen only a few times. This rearrangement joins TRBV7-9 to TRBJ2-3; 7 bases agree with TRBD2. V lost 5 bases and J lost 2; bases outside the gene matches: 10. The CDR3 covers 16 residues. Germline V lookup: CDR1 SEHNR, CDR2 FQNEAQ (reference sequence). The CDR3, as DNA: TGTGCCAGCAGCAGCCCCCCTAGCGGCGTCACAGATACGCAGTATTTT. Translation: CASSSPPSGVTDTQYF.

DNA for the CDR3: TGTGCCAGCAGCGGTTACACCGGGGAGCTGTTTTTT. Protein sequence: CASSGYTGELFF. The chain joins TRBV7-2 to TRBJ2-2; D gene uncertain. The CDR3 is made up of 12 amino acids. The germline V and J ends were trimmed by 5 bases and 3 bases, with 4 bases remaining between them. CDR1 and CDR2 (germline): SGHTA, FQGNSA. Full variable domain (remainder filled in from reference TRBV7-2 and TRBJ2-2): GAGVSQSPSNKVTEKGKDVELRCDPISGHTALYWYRQSLGQGLEFLIYFQGNSAPDKSGLPSDRFSAERTGGSVSTLTIQRTQQEDSAVYLCASSGYTGELFFGEGSRLTVL.

V gene TRBV7-9 combines with J gene TRBJ2-5; 10 bases match TRBD2. Trimming cost V 3 bases and J 4 bases; bases outside gene matches: 8. This CDR3 comprises 16 residues. Germline V lookup: CDR1 SEHNR, CDR2 FQNEAQ (reference sequence). CDR3 residues: CASSFASGRGAETQYF. The CDR3 nucleotides are TGTGCCAGCAGCTTCGCTAGCGGGAGAGGGGCAGAGACCCAGTACTTC.

This sequence joins TRBV20-1 and TRBJ2-1; 10 nucleotides agree with TRBD2. V trimming: 6 bases; J trimming: 2 bases; junction bases outside the gene matches: 4. CDR1 is DFQATT, CDR2 SNEGSKA, per germline (reference sequence). CDR3 length: 14 amino acids. CDR3 nucleotides: TGCAGTGCAACTACTAGCGGGACCTACAATGAGCAGTTCTTC. As protein: CSATTSGTYNEQFF.

In this sample, this clonotype turned up a few times. V gene TRBV29-1 combines with J gene TRBJ2-3, with a tentative D call TRBD2 (7 bases). The V end lost 5 bases, the J end lost 3 bases, and 18 bases lay between the germline ends. This CDR3 has 15 amino acids. Germline lookup yields CDR1 SQVTM and CDR2 ANQGSEA. The CDR3 sequence is CSVPRGAGQTDTQYF. CDR3 bases: TGCAGCGTTCCCCGAGGAGCGGGACAAACAGATACGCAGTATTTT.

The rearrangement uses TRBV28 and TRBJ1-1, with D unclear. There are 11 residues in the CDR3. V was shortened by 1 base and J by 7 bases, with 4 bases between the two germline ends. Germline V gives CDR1 MDHEN, CDR2 SYDVKM. The CDR3 nucleotides read TGTGCCAGCAGTTTATTGAATGAAGCTTTCTTT. Translated, it gives CASSLLNEAFF.

This clonotype was counted only a few times. The genes are TRBV21-1 and TRBJ1-2; the tabulated D call, TRBD1, remains unverified against the DNA. TRBV21-1 is a documented pseudogene. The CDR3 spans 14 residues. The CDR3: CASSKQGASCGYTF. The CDR3 DNA reads TGTGCCAGCAGCAAACAGGGGGCGTCTTGTGGCTACACCTTC.

This clonotype appeared a few times. The chain joins TRBV20-1 to TRBJ2-5, with D possibly TRBD1 on 6 matching bases. V gave up 3 bases and J gave up 9 bases, with 11 bases separating them. The CDR3 contains 11 residues. The V gene's germline CDR1 is DFQATT and CDR2 SNEGSKA (reference sequence). CDR3 DNA: TGCAGTGCTAGGACCCCAGGGGCCCAGTACTTC. It translates to CSARTPGAQYF.